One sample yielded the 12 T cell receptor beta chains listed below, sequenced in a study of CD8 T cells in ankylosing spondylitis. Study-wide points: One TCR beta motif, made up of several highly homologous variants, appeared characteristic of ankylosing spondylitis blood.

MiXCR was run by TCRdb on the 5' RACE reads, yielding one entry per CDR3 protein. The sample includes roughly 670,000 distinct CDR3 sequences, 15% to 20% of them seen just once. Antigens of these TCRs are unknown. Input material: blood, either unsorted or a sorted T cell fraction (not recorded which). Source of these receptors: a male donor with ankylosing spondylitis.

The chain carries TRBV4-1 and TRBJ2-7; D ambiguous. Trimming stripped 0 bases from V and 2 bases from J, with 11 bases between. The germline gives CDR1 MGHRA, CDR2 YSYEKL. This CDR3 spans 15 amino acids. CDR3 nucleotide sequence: TGCGCCAGCAGCCAAGAGCAAGGGCCTACCTACGAGCAGTACTTC. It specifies CASSQEQGPTYEQYF.

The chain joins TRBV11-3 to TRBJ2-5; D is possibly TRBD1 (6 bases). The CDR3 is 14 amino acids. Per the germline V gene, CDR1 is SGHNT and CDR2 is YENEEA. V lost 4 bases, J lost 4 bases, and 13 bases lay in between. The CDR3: CASSSEQGRETQYF. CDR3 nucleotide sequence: TGTGCCAGCAGCTCCGAACAGGGTCGAGAGACCCAGTACTTC.

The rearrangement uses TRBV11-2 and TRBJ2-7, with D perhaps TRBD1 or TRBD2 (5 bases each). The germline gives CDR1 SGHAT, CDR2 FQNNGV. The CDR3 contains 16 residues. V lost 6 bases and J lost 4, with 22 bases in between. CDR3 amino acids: CASRPRFTGTDYEQYF. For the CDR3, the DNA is TGTGCCAGCAGACCCCGTTTCACGGGGACGGATTACGAGCAGTACTTC.

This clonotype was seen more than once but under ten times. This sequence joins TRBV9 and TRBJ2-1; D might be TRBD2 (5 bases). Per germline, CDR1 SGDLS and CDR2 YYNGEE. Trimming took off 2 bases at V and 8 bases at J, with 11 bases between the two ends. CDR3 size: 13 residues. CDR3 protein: CASSVRDVDEQFF. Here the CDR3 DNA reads TGTGCCAGCAGCGTCCGGGATGTGGATGAGCAGTTCTTC.

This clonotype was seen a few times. The CDR3 region is CASSMDRGQYNEQFF. DNA for the CDR3: TGTGCCAGCAGCATGGACAGGGGACAATATAATGAGCAGTTCTTC. The chain recombines TRBV7-2 with TRBJ2-1, with 9 nucleotides matching TRBD1. With 5 bases clipped from V and 7 bases from J, the junction kept 9 bases outside the gene matches. CDR1 SGHTA and CDR2 FQGNSA come from the germline V gene. This CDR3 is built from 15 residues.

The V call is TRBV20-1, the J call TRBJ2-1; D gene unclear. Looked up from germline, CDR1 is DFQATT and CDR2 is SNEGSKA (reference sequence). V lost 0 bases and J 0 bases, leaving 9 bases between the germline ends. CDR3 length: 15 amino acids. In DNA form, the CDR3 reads TGCAGTGCTAGAGAGGCGGCTAGCTCCTACAATGAGCAGTTCTTC. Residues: CSAREAASSYNEQFF.

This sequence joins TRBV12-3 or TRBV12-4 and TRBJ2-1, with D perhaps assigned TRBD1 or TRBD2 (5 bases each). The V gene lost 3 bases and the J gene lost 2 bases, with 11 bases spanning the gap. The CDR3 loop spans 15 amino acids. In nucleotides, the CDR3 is TGTGCCAGCAGTTTGGGGACGGCAGCCTACAATGAGCAGTTCTTC. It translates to CASSLGTAAYNEQFF.

CDR3 sequence: CAISEQAYEQYF. The CDR3 DNA is TGTGCCATCAGTGAACAAGCGTACGAGCAGTACTTC. J is TRBJ2-7 and V is TRBV10-3, with D unresolved. The germline V gene encodes CDR1 ENHRY and CDR2 SYGVKD. Deletions cut 3 bases from V and 4 bases from J, with 7 bases between. The CDR3 is made up of 12 amino acids.

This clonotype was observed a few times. CDR3 sequence reads: CASSYGSPLEQYF. CDR3 nucleotide sequence: TGTGCCAGCAGTTACGGCTCTCCCCTCGAGCAGTACTTC. V gene TRBV6-2 or TRBV6-3 combines with J gene TRBJ2-7; unclear D gene. The ends were cut back, 2 bases at V and 6 bases at J, with 11 bases in the middle. Germline CDR1 and CDR2: MNHEY and SVGEGT. This CDR3 region has 13 residues.

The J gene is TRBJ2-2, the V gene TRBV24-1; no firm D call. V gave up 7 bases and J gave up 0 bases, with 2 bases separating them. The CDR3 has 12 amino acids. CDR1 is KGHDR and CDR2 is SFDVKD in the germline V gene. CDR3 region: CATRTNTGELFF. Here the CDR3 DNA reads TGTGCCACCAGGACGAACACCGGGGAGCTGTTTTTT.

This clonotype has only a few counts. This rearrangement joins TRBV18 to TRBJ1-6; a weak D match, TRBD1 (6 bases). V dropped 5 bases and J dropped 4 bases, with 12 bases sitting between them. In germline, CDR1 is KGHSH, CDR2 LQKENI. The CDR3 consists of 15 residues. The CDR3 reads CASSADRLYNSPLHF. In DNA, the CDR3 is TGTGCCAGCTCAGCTGACAGGCTATATAATTCACCCCTCCACTTT.

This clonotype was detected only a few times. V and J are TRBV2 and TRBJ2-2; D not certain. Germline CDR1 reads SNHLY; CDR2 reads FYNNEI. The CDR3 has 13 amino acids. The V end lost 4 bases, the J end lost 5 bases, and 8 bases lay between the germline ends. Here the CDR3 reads CASSVPLTGELFF. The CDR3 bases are TGTGCCAGCAGTGTCCCCCTGACCGGGGAGCTGTTTTTT.